This T cell receptor beta chain was recovered during a study of vaccination and CD4 T cells after COVID-19. Findings and limits, study-wide: Convalescent patients showed a median about 90% of reactive clones that were seen only post-vaccination. Within the convalescent patients, spike mono-reactivity was found in 304 of 307 vaccine-specific clones.

TCRdb re-called the PCR reads with MiXCR, one entry per CDR3 protein. The sample shows about 21,000 distinct CDR3 sequences, about 58% of them seen only once. This clonotype was seen a handful of times. The antigen is undetermined. This CDR3 is 13 amino acids long. Trimming removed 0 bases at V and 7 bases at J, with 10 bases between. Germline V gene lookup returns CDR1 DFQATT and CDR2 SNEGSKA (reference sequence). The TCR comes from a human donor who had recovered from COVID-19. The sequencing used CD4+ T cells from blood, collected before SARS-CoV-2 vaccination. The chain carries TRBV20-1 and TRBJ1-5; no firm D call. The CDR3 DNA sequence: TGCAGTGCTAGAGATGAAGGTGACCAGCCCCAGCATTTT. Its protein is CSARDEGDQPQHF.